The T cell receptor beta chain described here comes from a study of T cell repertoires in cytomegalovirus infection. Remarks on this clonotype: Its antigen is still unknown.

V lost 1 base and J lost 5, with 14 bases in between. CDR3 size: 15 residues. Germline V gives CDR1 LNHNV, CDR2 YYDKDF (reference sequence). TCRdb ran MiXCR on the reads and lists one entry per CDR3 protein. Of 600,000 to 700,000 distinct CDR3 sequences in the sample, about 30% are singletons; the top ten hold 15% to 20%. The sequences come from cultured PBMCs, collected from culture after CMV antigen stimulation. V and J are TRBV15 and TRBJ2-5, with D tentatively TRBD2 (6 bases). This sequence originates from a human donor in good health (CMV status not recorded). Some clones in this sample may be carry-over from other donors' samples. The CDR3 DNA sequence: TGTGCCACCAGCAGAGGGGGAGGAGGGATGGAGACCCAGTACTTC. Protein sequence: CATSRGGGGMETQYF.